The entry that follows covers one TCR beta chain sequence. Clones were sequenced by immunoSEQ multiplex PCR, and TCRdb holds only the in-frame ones, with some missing. The sample lists about 1.5 million clones, nearly 99% occurring once. CDR1 and CDR2 from the germline V gene are MDHEN and SYDVKM. The CDR3 contains 15 residues. Deletions cut 11 bases from V and 1 base from J, with 18 bases between. Every donor, a Caucasian adult, lived in Nashville, Tennessee. These data originate in a study of shared clonotypes between healthy human individuals. Whole-study context: Those who served as donors were a couple of women and a few men between the ages of 18 and 49. There were three CD4 naive, three CD4 memory, two CD8 naive and one CD8 memory plates per donor.

This chain connects TRBV28 to TRBJ2-4, with a weak D call TRBD2 (6 bases). The receptor was derived from a man aged 30 to 45 in good health. The source material was naive CD4+ T cells sorted from blood. Subset reported: CD45RA+ positively selected. The CDR3 sequence is CAGRPSDGAKNIQYF. CDR3 in DNA: TGTGCCGGGAGGCCGTCGGATGGGGCCAAAAACATTCAGTACTTC.